These T cell receptor beta chains were read from a single sample in a study of T cell responses to AZD1222 COVID-19 vaccine. Measured with immunoSEQ multiplex PCR; TCRdb has only the in-frame clones, and not every one. The repertoire holds 100,000 to 140,000 clones, with approximately 90% as singletons. The specimen was peripheral blood, collected 28 days after the second AZD1222 dose. These receptors originate from an adult who received the AZD1222 COVID-19 vaccine. Both conserved end residues are part of each CDR3.

>16|TRBJ1-1|TRBV18
CASSPLGVSMNTEAFF
>19|TRBJ2-5|TRBV23-1
CASSQSPAQLGLEQETQYF
>16|TRBJ1-6|TRBV6-5
CASSYSGGRRNSPLHF
>13|TRBJ2-3|TRBV29-1
CSVGPTGGDTQYF
>15|TRBJ1-4|TRBV28
CASCKGGMESEKLFF
>13|TRBJ1-2|TRBV28
CASRSGTIYGYTF
>16|TRBJ2-2|TRBV24-1
CATSDLGPTNTGELFF
>12|TRBJ2-7|TRBV11-2
CASSLSSYEQYF
>16|TRBJ1-2|TRBV18
CASSPGQGEFNYGYTF
>14|TRBJ1-2|TRBV5-4
CASSRGDRGNGYTF
>11|TRBJ2-1|TRBV5-6
CASSLSNEQFF
>17|TRBJ1-2|TRBV4-2
CASSQDRAARASYGYTF
>15|TRBJ2-2|TRBV15
CATSGTGAGTGELFF
>14|TRBJ2-1|TRBV7-2
CASSSLDRNNEQFF
>15|TRBJ2-2|TRBV6-5
CASSRQGRDTGELFF
>16|TRBJ1-2|TRBV28
CASSLTTASFNYGYTF
>13|TRBJ1-4|TRBV2
CASSDRRGEKLFF
>13|TRBJ2-2|TRBV6-5
CASSPLVGWELFF
>14|TRBJ2-4|TRBV7-9
CASSLAAAKNIQYF
>16|TRBJ1-1|TRBV27
CASSLSQQISNTEAFF
>16|TRBJ2-3|TRBV10-1
CASSEASGRASDTQYF
>15|TRBJ1-6|TRBV19
CASSIGGIYNSPLHF
>15|TRBJ1-5|TRBV7-9
CASSSGTASNQPQHF
>12|TRBJ2-7|TRBV2
CGGYRGVYEQYF
>13|TRBJ1-1|TRBV2
CASSDRSRTEAFF
>13|TRBJ1-5|TRBV18
CASSPLLEQPQHF
>15|TRBJ1-3|TRBV5-1
CASSPRLSSGNTIYF
>13|TRBJ1-1|TRBV5-1
CASSSSGQGEAFF
>19|TRBJ2-2|TRBV5-6
CASSLERPGLAGGGRELFF
>16|TRBJ1-5|TRBV5-1
CASSPGGDPEYQPQHF
>15|TRBJ2-1|TRBV10-3
CAIRSGTSGSNEQFF
>16|TRBJ2-1|TRBV9
CASSVGGGRAANEQFF
>15|TRBJ1-5|TRBV28
CASSSYGGGNQPQHF
>11|TRBJ2-1|TRBV5-5
CASSKGQGGFF
>17|TRBJ1-1|TRBV5-4
CASSAGGGVVMNTEAFF
>13|TRBJ2-7|TRBV18
CASSPSISYEQYF
>15|TRBJ2-7|TRBV9
CASSVGEGAAYEQYF
>16|TRBJ2-1|TRBV4-3
CASSQDLAGGYNEQFF
>14|TRBJ1-5|TRBV15
CATSRGGVYQPQHF
>15|TRBJ2-4|TRBV19
CASSIESPAKNIQYF
>16|TRBJ2-7|TRBV4-3
CASSQGISTGIHEQYF
>13|TRBJ1-1|TRBV30
CAWTGVMNTEAFF
>12|TRBJ1-4|TRBV2
CASRRTNEKLFF
>16|TRBJ1-5|TRBV7-8
CASSLIGPRLNQPQHF
>12|TRBJ2-7|TRBV29-1
CSVAESPYEQYF
>15|TRBJ1-2|TRBV18
CASSPRTGGADGYTF
>14|TRBJ2-7|TRBV4-1
CASSQEGSSYEQYF
>14|TRBJ1-4|TRBV6-5
CASSSSGTDEKLFF
>18|TRBJ2-2|TRBV2
CASRVTSGGTSRTGELFF
>15|TRBJ2-7|TRBV4-1
CASSQDGTGFYEQYF
>13|TRBJ2-1|TRBV12-3/TRBV12-4
CASSLGEYNEQFF
>17|TRBJ2-7|TRBV7-2
CASSLVASGGTTYEQYF
>16|TRBJ1-5|TRBV2
CASTSIGGALNQPQHF
>14|TRBJ2-3|TRBV27
CASTSGLRTDTQYF
>13|TRBJ2-2|TRBV30
CALFVGNTGELFF